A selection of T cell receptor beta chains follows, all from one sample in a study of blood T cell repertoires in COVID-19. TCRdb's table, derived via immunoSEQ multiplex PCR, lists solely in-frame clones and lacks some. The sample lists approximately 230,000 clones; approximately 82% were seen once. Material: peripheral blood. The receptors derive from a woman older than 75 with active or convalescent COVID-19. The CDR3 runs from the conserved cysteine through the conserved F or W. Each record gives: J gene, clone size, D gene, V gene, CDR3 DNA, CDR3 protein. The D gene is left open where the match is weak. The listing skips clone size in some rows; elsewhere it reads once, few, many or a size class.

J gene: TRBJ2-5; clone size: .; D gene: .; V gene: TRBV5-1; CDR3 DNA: TGCGCCAGCAGCCCAAATACAGGGATCCAAGAGACCCAGTACTTC; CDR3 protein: CASSPNTGIQETQYF
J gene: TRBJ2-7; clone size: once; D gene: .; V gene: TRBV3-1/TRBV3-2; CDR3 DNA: TGTGCCAGCAGCCAAAGGTCAGGATCCTACGAGCAGTACTTC; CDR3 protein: CASSQRSGSYEQYF
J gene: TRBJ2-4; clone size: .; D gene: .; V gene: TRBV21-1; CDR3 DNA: TGTGCCAGCAGCAAACCCGGGACAGGGTATACCAAAAACATTCAGTACTTC; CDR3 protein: CASSKPGTGYTKNIQYF
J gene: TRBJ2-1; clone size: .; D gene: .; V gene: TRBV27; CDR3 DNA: TGTGCCAGCAGTACCCGACTAGGCTCCCCTAATGAGCAGTTCTTC; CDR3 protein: CASSTRLGSPNEQFF
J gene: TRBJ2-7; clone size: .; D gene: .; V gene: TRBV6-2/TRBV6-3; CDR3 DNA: TGTGCCAGCAGTTCTCCAAATCAGGGTGGCGAGCAGTACTTC; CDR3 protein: CASSSPNQGGEQYF
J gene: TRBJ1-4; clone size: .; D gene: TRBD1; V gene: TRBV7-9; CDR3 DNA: TGTGCCAGCAGTTTACCCCCGGGACAGAATAATGAAAAACTGTTTTTT; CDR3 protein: CASSLPPGQNNEKLFF
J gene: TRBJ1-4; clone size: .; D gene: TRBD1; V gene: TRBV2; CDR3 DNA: TGTGCCAGCAGTTTAATCCGGGACAGGGCCAATGAAAAACTGTTTTTT; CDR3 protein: CASSLIRDRANEKLFF
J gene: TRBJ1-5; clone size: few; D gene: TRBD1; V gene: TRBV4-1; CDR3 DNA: TGCGCCAGCAGCCAAGTATCGAGGGGGCCCCGCTTCAATCAGCCCCAGCATTTT; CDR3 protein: CASSQVSRGPRFNQPQHF
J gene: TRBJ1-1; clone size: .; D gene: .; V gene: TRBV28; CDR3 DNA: TGTGCCAGCAGTTTATTGGGGGGACTTAACACTGAAGCTTTCTTT; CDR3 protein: CASSLLGGLNTEAFF
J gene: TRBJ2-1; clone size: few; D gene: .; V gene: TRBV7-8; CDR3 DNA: TGTGCCAGCAGCTTACTGACTAGAAACAATGAGCAGTTCTTC; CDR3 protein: CASSLLTRNNEQFF
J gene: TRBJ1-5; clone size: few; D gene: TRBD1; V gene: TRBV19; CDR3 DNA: TGTGCCAGTTACAGGACAGGGGGCTCCAATCAGCCCCAGCATTTT; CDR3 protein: CASYRTGGSNQPQHF
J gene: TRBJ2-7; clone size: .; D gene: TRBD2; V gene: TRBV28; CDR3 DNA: TGTGCCAGCACCCTCTTAGGCGGGGGGCATAGAGGGGAGCAGTACTTC; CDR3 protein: CASTLLGGGHRGEQYF
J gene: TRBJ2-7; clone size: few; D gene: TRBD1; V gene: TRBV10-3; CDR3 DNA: TGTGCCATCAGGGGGACAGGGGGTAAAAACTACGAGCAGTACTTC; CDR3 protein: CAIRGTGGKNYEQYF
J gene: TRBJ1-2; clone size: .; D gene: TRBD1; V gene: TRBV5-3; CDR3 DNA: TGTGCCACGAAATTCAGGGGGCGCTACTATGGCTACACCTTC; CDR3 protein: CATKFRGRYYGYTF
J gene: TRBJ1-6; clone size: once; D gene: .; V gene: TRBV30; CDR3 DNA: TGTGCCTGGAGTGGTTACAGCTTTAATTCACCCCTCCACTTT; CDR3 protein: CAWSGYSFNSPLHF
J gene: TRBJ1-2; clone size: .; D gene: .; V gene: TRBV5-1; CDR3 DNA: TGCGCCAGCAGCTCAGAGCAGGGATTGGGTGGCTACACCTTC; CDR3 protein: CASSSEQGLGGYTF
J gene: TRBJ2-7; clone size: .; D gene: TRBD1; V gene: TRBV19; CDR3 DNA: TGTGCCAGTAGCCGCGGACAGGGTCTTTTCCACGAGCAGTACTTC; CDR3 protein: CASSRGQGLFHEQYF
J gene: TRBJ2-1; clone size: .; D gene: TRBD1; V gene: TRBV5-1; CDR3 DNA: TGCGCCAGCAGCTTGGGTACAGGGGGCGATGAGCAGTTCTTC; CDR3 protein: CASSLGTGGDEQFF
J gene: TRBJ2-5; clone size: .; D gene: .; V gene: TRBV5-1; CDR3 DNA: TGCGCCAGCAGTTATGGACAGCCTACCTCGGGGACCCAGTACTTC; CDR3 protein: CASSYGQPTSGTQYF
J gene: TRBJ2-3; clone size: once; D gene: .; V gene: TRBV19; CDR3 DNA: TGTGCCAGTAGCCGACTAGGAGACCACACAGATACGCAGTATTTT; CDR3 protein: CASSRLGDHTDTQYF
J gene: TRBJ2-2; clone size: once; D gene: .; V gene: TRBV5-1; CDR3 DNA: TGCGCCAGCAGCTTGGGACAGAGCGGGGAGCTGTTTTTT; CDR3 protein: CASSLGQSGELFF
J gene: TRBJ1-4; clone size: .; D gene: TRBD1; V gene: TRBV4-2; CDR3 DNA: TGTGCCAGCAGCCGAACGGACAGGGGACGGGGTAATGAAAAACTGTTTTTT; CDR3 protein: CASSRTDRGRGNEKLFF
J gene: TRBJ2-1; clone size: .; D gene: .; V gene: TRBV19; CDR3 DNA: TGTGCCAGTAGTATAGATCAGGTTTTAGCCTACAATGAGCAGTTCTTC; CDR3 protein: CASSIDQVLAYNEQFF
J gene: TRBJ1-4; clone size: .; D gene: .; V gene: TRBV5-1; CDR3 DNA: TGCGCCAGCAGCGGCGGGGCCCAGCAGGAAAAACTGTTTTTT; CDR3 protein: CASSGGAQQEKLFF
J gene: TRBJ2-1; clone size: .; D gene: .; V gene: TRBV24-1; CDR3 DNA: TGTGCCACCAGTGATCAAGAGCGGAGCTCCTACAATGAGCAGTTCTTC; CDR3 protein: CATSDQERSSYNEQFF